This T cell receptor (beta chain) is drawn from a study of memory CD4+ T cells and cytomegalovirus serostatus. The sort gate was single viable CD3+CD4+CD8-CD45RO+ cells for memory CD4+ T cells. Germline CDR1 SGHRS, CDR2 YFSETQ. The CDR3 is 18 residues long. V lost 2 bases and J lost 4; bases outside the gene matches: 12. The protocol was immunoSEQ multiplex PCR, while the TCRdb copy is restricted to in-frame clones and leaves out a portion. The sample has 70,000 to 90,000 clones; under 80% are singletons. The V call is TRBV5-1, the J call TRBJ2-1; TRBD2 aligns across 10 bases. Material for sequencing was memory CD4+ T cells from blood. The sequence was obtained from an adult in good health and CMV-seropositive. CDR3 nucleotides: TGCGCCAGCAGCTTCCCCCCACTAGCGGGGCCTAGGTACAATGAGCAGTTCTTC. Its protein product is CASSFPPLAGPRYNEQFF.